Presented here are 21 T cell receptor beta chains from one specimen sequenced in a study of beta chain features in type 1 diabetes. Findings and limits, study-wide: In all four CD4+ subsets, TCRB CDR3 length was significantly, moderately reduced in type 1 diabetes.

TCRB transcripts that were expressed got sequenced, as all of the isolated RNA had been reverse transcribed. TCRdb's copy holds only in-frame clones and misses some; the assay was immunoSEQ multiplex PCR. The sample lists about 25,000 clones; more than 65% were seen once. Their antigens remain unidentified. The sample comprised stem cell memory CD4+ T cells from blood. The receptors here all came from a woman between 35 and 50 years old with type 1 diabetes.

The V and J genes are TRBV28 and TRBJ2-7; D is undetermined. The CDR3 covers 11 residues. Germline CDR1 reads MDHEN; CDR2 reads SYDVKM. The germline V and J ends were trimmed by 3 bases and 3 bases, with 3 bases remaining between them. The CDR3 DNA reads as TGTGCCAGCAGTTTTAACTACGAGCAGTACTTC. It yields the protein CASSFNYEQYF.

The chain carries TRBV6-1 and TRBJ1-2; TRBD1 agrees at 10 bases. Unmatched junction bases numbered 3, after V lost 5 bases and J lost 3 bases. The germline V gene encodes CDR1 MNHNS and CDR2 SASEGT. The CDR3 covers 14 residues. Here the CDR3 DNA reads TGTGCCAGCAGTAGACAGGGGGCTGACTATGGCTACACCTTC. Protein product: CASSRQGADYGYTF.

This clone was detected a few times. J is TRBJ2-5 and V is TRBV5-1, with D maybe TRBD1 (5 bases). There are 16 residues in the CDR3. From germline, CDR1 is SGHRS and CDR2 YFSETQ. The V end was cut by 0 bases, the J end by 5 bases, with 17 bases between. The DNA for the CDR3 is TGCGCCAGCAGCTTGGGGCAGGGTGTTTTGAAGGAGACCCAGTACTTC. Translation: CASSLGQGVLKETQYF.

The gene calls are TRBV18 and TRBJ2-7; 8 bases agree with TRBD1. V shed 3 bases, J shed 7 bases, and the junction held 14 bases outside the gene matches. The CDR3 is 16 amino acids. Germline CDR1 KGHSH, CDR2 LQKENI. The CDR3 DNA reads as TGTGCCAGCTCACCTCGGGAAGGGCAGGGGGCTAGTGAGCAGTACTTC. Residues: CASSPREGQGASEQYF.

The rearrangement links TRBV6-5 to TRBJ1-1, with TRBD1 identical over 10 bases. In germline, CDR1 is MNHEY, CDR2 SVGAGI. The V and J ends lost 6 bases and 4 bases, in that order; junction bases with no gene match: 8. The CDR3 runs 15 residues. CDR3 DNA: TGTGCCAGCAGCCCCGGACAGGGGGTTGGCACTGAAGCTTTCTTT. This translates into CASSPGQGVGTEAFF.

V and J are TRBV28 and TRBJ1-5; maybe TRBD1 (6 bases). Looked up from germline, CDR1 is MDHEN and CDR2 is SYDVKM. This CDR3 comprises 14 residues. Trimming stripped 4 bases from V and 4 bases from J, with 11 bases between. CDR3 region: CASSWDNLNQPQHF. The CDR3 DNA sequence: TGTGCCAGCAGTTGGGACAATTTAAATCAGCCCCAGCATTTT.

The CDR3 loop is CASSYSGLVNEQFF. DNA for the CDR3: TGTGCCAGCAGTTACTCGGGACTCGTTAATGAGCAGTTCTTC. This chain links TRBV6-6 with TRBJ2-1; a weak D match, TRBD2 (6 bases). This CDR3 comprises 14 residues. Germline V CDR1 and CDR2: MNHNY, SVGAGI (reference sequence). V dropped 0 bases and J dropped 7 bases, with 10 bases sitting between them.

This clone was seen just once. The chain uses TRBV28 and TRBJ1-3; possible D gene TRBD1, 5 bases. The germline V gene encodes CDR1 MDHEN and CDR2 SYDVKM. CDR3 length: 14 residues. V lost 2 bases, J lost 4 bases, and 9 bases lay in between. The CDR3 is CASSLGGDGNTIYF. In DNA, the CDR3 is TGTGCCAGCAGTTTAGGGGGGGACGGAAACACCATATATTTT.

The rearrangement links TRBV7-2 to TRBJ1-2; D not certain. CDR1 SGHTA and CDR2 FQGNSA come from the germline V gene. Trimming pared 5 bases from V and 7 bases from J, leaving 11 bases between. The CDR3 runs 12 residues. The chain's CDR3 is CASSLQTVGYTF. The CDR3 DNA sequence: TGTGCCAGCAGCCTACAGACGGTTGGCTACACCTTC.

This chain uses TRBV7-8 with TRBJ2-5; tentatively, D is TRBD1 (5 bases). V was shortened by 6 bases and J by 7 bases, with 15 bases between the two germline ends. In germline, CDR1 is SGHVS, CDR2 FQNEAQ. The CDR3 covers 13 residues. The CDR3 loop is CASSQGRSGTQYF. For the CDR3, the DNA is TGTGCCAGCAGTCAGGGCCGGAGTGGGACCCAGTACTTC.

The table lists this clone with a few counts. The rearrangement uses TRBV28 and TRBJ2-3, with 7 bases fitting TRBD2. Germline CDR1 and CDR2: MDHEN and SYDVKM. The CDR3 spans 16 residues. V gave up 3 bases and J gave up 3 bases; unmatched junction bases: 9. CDR3 in DNA: TGTGCCAGCAGTTTTGCGGGAGCGGAGGGGACAGATACGCAGTATTTT. This encodes CASSFAGAEGTDTQYF.

CDR3 sequence: CASSQGVPNTEAFF. The CDR3 nucleotides are TGTGCCAGCAGTCAGGGGGTGCCTAACACTGAAGCTTTCTTT. The chain uses TRBV9 and TRBJ1-1, with TRBD1 identical over 7 bases. The CDR3 has 14 amino acids. The J segment lost 2 bases and the V segment lost 5 bases, leaving 6 bases of the junction unmatched. Germline CDR1 and CDR2: SGDLS and YYNGEE.

This chain joins TRBV5-5 and TRBJ2-5; tentative D call: TRBD2 (6 bases). Trimming took off 0 bases at V and 2 bases at J, with 11 bases between the two ends. Germline values: CDR1 SGHKS, CDR2 YYEKEE (reference sequence). CDR3 length equals 15 residues. CDR3 coding DNA: TGTGCCAGCAGCTTGGCCGCGGGGAATCAAGAGACCCAGTACTTC. It translates to CASSLAAGNQETQYF.

This clone was detected only once. This sequence joins TRBV7-2 and TRBJ2-7, with 7 bases that match TRBD2. This CDR3 is 18 amino acids long. The V gene end was trimmed by 6 bases and the J gene end by 5 bases; junction bases not matched to a gene: 22. CDR1 and CDR2 from the germline V gene are SGHTA and FQGNSA. The CDR3 is CASSVKFSWGGSPHEQYF. In DNA form, the CDR3 reads TGTGCCAGCAGTGTAAAGTTTTCTTGGGGCGGGAGTCCCCACGAGCAGTACTTC. The whole variable domain, filled in from reference TRBV7-2 and TRBJ2-7, reads GAGVSQSPSNKVTEKGKDVELRCDPISGHTALYWYRQSLGQGLEFLIYFQGNSAPDKSGLPSDRFSAERTGGSVSTLTIQRTQQEDSAVYLCASSVKFSWGGSPHEQYFGPGTRLTVT.

The chain uses TRBV5-1 and TRBJ2-1; maybe TRBD1 (6 bases). In germline, CDR1 is SGHRS, CDR2 YFSETQ. The CDR3 length is 17 residues. The germline V and J ends were trimmed by 1 base and 7 bases, with 21 bases remaining between them. The CDR3 reads CASSLPGQWAGGNEQFF. The CDR3 region has the DNA TGCGCCAGCAGCTTGCCTGGACAGTGGGCGGGTGGTAATGAGCAGTTCTTC.

The genes are TRBV25-1 and TRBJ2-2; weak D call: TRBD1 (6 bases). This CDR3 is 17 amino acids long. Germline-derived CDR1 and CDR2 are MGHDK and SYGVNS. Trimming pared 1 base from V and 5 bases from J, leaving 17 bases between. In DNA form, the CDR3 reads TGTGCCAGCAGTGAATTGGGGCAGGGGTTCAATACCGGGGAGCTGTTTTTT. Protein: CASSELGQGFNTGELFF.

J is TRBJ2-3 and V is TRBV21-1; the table gives TRBD2 as D, unverified against the DNA. TRBV21-1 is given as a pseudogene. CDR3 length: 17 residues. In DNA form, the CDR3 reads TGTGCCAGCAGCAAAGCCTGCGGGTTAGGTCACACAGATACGCAGTATTTT. Translation gives CASSKACGLGHTDTQYF.

The chain joins TRBV7-2 to TRBJ2-1; D is perhaps TRBD2 (5 bases). V was clipped by 1 base and J by 6 bases, with 7 bases between them. The CDR3 contains 13 residues. CDR1 SGHTA and CDR2 FQGNSA come from the germline V gene. As DNA, the CDR3 is TGTGCCAGCAGCTTAGGGGAGATCAATGAGCAGTTCTTC. This translates into CASSLGEINEQFF.

V gene TRBV15 combines with J gene TRBJ2-7; TRBD1 might be the D (6 bases). CDR1 and CDR2 from the germline V gene are LNHNV and YYDKDF (reference sequence). V lost 2 bases to trimming and J lost 5 bases, with 19 bases between them. The CDR3 has 16 residues. The CDR3 sequence is CATSRSGTLLENEQYF. The CDR3 DNA sequence: TGTGCCACCAGCAGATCCGGGACACTTCTAGAGAACGAGCAGTACTTC.

This chain joins TRBV11-2 and TRBJ2-7; TRBD2 might be the D (6 bases). From germline, CDR1 is SGHAT and CDR2 FQNNGV. Between the trimmed V and J ends, which lost 1 base and 3 bases, there was a span of 16 bases. The CDR3 sequence is 16 residues long. In DNA, the CDR3 is TGTGCCAGCAGCTTAGTAGCGGATCCATTAGGCTACGAGCAGTACTTC. It codes for CASSLVADPLGYEQYF.

This chain links TRBV5-6 with TRBJ2-2; no clear D. CDR1 and CDR2 (germline): SGHDT, YYEEEE. The CDR3 contains 14 residues. V lost 1 base and J lost 2, with 6 bases in between. The CDR3 region has the DNA TGTGCCAGCAGCTTGAACAGAAACACCGGGGAGCTGTTTTTT. It translates to CASSLNRNTGELFF.